This T cell receptor (beta chain) was identified during a study of PD-L1 blockade in urothelial cancer (dated by TCRdb to between 2016 and 2019). With regard to the full study: Therapy was started in the mid-2010s for all patients, and atezolizumab 1,200 mg was administered intravenously every 3 weeks. Durable clinical benefit was defined as progression-free survival longer than 6 months, and TCR features were also tested against progression-free and overall survival. An exploratory multi-omic analysis was conducted of the somatic, immune and clinical correlates of response to PD-L1 blockade with atezolizumab in urothelial cancer. Blood samples yielded a median of around 140,000 T cells and around 80,000 unique TCRs, with median clonality approximately 0.08. An ECOG performance status of 0 or 1 was recorded for the patients, and 0 to 3 prior chemotherapy regimens had been received by the patients. Pretreatment tumor samples, along with matched peripheral blood collected serially before and after atezolizumab treatment, underwent TCR sequencing. Whole exome sequencing and RNA sequencing of pretreatment tumors were performed alongside TCR sequencing in the same patients. About nine tenths of the roughly 29 patients were males with bladder-origin urothelial cancer, and about 60% of the 29 reported a prior smoking history. Blood samples were analyzed at 3 weeks after treatment start (second dose) and at 6 weeks after treatment start. Durable clinical benefit was achieved by nine patients and was not achieved by 20 patients. Pretreatment blood TCR-seq was available for nearly 30 patients, at least one posttreatment blood collection was obtained for about 24 patients, and tumor TCR-seq was available for about 24 patients.

What the research found in general, with its limitations: Because the sample size was small (n ≈ 31) and many exploratory analyses were performed, the results are intended to be hypothesis-generating. Improved progression-free and overall survival was associated with having pretreatment peripheral blood TCR clonality below the median. Greater expansion of tumor-associated TCR clones in peripheral blood 3 weeks after the start of treatment was observed in patients with durable benefit (n of about 20, p = 0.022).

To estimate absolute template abundance from read counts, synthetic TCR analog templates were spiked into each PCR. Using the immunoSEQ assay, TCRbeta CDR3 regions were amplified from genomic DNA with bias-controlled V and J gene primers. Sequencing of rearranged TCRbeta segments was performed at approximately 20X coverage. The original pipeline was this. Clustering was used to correct sequencing errors, and CDR3s were annotated against IMGT to assign V, D and J genes. Out-of-frame and stop-codon sequences were excluded, and only productive TCRbeta rearrangements were used in downstream analyses. Clonality was computed as one minus Shannon entropy normalized by the log of the number of unique productive sequences. Clones differing between time points or between blood and tumor were identified using Fisher's exact test with Benjamini-Hochberg correction, with an adjusted p below 0.01 applied as the threshold. Drawn from immuneACCESS, this table holds only the in-frame rearrangements with V and J called that TCRdb kept. Clones are partly lost; checked studies trace under half to an unresolved V gene and leave the rest unexplained. Clone size and the V and J calls come from that table; the DNA yielded D and trimming. The sample has tens of thousands of clones on record, roughly 84% of them singletons. The top ten clonotypes cover approximately 9.2% of the sample.

The time point tag for this specimen amounts to: pretreatment peripheral blood. The cohort included under 35 patients with locally advanced or metastatic urothelial carcinoma who were treated at Memorial Sloan Kettering on a trial protocol. Peripheral blood mononuclear cells were collected from each patient pretreatment and during treatment, giving between 1 and 8 total time points per patient. The Qiagen DNeasy Blood extraction kit was used to purify genomic DNA from total PBMCs and from tumor samples. Collected pretreatment and during treatment, PBMCs were isolated and stored as previously described. This clone was seen only once. The antigen it binds to is not known. Per-base quality was not reported, and no clone a single base away is much larger than it. CDR1 MDHEN and CDR2 SYDVKM are derived from the germline V gene. V is shortened by 8 bases, J by 0 bases, and the region joining them spans 9 bases. The CDR3 measures 13 amino acids from cysteine to phenylalanine. CDR3 DNA only is kept here, 39 bases in frame from base 1.

The input for sequencing was PBMCs, taken around atezolizumab (anti-PD-L1) treatment. The V and J segments used are TRBV28 and TRBJ2-3; the D gene is unclear. The sequence was collected from a woman aged 65 to 85 with urothelial cancer. The CDR3 protein sequence reads: CASSLRSTDTQYF. The sequence in DNA is TGTGCCAGCTCCCTTCGGAGCACAGATACGCAGTATTTT.